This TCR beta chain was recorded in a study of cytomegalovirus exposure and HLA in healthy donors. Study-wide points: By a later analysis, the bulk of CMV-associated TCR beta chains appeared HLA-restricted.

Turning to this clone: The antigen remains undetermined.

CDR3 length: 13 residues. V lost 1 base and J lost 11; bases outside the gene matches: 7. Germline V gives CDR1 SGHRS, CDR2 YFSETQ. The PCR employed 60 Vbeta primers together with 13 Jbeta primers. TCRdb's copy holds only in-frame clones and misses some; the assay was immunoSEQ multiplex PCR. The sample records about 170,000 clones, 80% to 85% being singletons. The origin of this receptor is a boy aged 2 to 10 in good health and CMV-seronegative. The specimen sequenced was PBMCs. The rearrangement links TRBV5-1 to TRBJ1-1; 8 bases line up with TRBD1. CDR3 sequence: CASSLTGQGGAFF. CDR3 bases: TGCGCCAGCAGCTTGACCGGACAGGGAGGCGCTTTCTTT.